This paragraph covers one T cell receptor (beta chain) sequence. What it binds is not known. This entry comes from a study of T cells expressing NK-cell markers. Across the study: Repertoires of TCR beta were obtained from T cells sorted as CD3+CD56+NKG2C+, CD3+CD56+NKG2C- and CD3+CD56-NKG2C+. Eight donors were sequenced, seven testing HCMV-seropositive and one testing seronegative.

The study's findings and limits: The CD3+CD56-NKG2C+ fraction was also led by these clonotypes in a few donors.

Each CDR3 protein gets one entry in TCRdb, which reprocessed the 5' RACE reads and gives no DNA. The table lists over 200,000 distinct CDR3 sequences. The CDR3 loop spans 15 amino acids. This chain connects TRBV12-3 or TRBV12-4 to TRBJ2-3; there is no DNA to check the TCRdb D call of TRBD1. The receptor was derived from a man between 18 and 35 years old in good health. Sequencing input: blood T cells: a sorted CD56 or NKG2C T cell subset, CD4+ or CD8+ T cells, or bulk PBMC T cells (not recorded which). The CDR3 protein is CASSPRGGTTDTQYF.